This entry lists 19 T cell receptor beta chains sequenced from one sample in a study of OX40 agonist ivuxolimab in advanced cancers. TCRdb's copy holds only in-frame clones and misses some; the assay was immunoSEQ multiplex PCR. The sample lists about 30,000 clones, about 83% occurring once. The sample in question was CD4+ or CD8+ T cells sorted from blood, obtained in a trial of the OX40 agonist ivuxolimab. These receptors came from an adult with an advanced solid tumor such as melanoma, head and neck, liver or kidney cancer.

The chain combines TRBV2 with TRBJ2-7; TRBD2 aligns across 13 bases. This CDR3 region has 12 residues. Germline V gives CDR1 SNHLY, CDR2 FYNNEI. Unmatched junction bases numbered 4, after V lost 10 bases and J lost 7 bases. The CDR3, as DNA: TGTGCCACACCGGGACTAGCGGGAGAGCAGTACTTC. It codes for CATPGLAGEQYF.

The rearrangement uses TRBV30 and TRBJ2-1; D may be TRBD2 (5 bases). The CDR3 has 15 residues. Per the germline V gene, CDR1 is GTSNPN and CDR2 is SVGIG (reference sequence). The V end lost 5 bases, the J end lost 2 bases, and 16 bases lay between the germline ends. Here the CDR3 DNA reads TGTGCCTGGGGCCGGACTGCCGGGGCCTACAATGAGCAGTTCTTC. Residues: CAWGRTAGAYNEQFF.

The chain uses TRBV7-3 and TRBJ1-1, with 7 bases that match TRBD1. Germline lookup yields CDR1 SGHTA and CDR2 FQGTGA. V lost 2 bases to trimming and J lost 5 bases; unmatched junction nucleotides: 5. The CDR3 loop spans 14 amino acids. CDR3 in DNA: TGTGCCAGCAGCTTAGCAGGGGGGTATACTGAAGCTTTCTTT. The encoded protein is CASSLAGGYTEAFF.

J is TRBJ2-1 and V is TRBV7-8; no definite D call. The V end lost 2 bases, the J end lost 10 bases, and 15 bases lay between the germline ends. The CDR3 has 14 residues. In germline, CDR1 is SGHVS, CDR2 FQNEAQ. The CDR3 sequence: CASSLLTLNEEQFF. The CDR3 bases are TGTGCCAGCAGCTTATTGACTCTCAACGAGGAGCAGTTCTTC.

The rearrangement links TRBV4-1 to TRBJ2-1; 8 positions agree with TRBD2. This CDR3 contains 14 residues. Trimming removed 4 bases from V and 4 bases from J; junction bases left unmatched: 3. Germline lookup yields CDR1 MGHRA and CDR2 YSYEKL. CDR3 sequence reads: CASSPGGQYNEQFF. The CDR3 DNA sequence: TGCGCCAGCAGCCCGGGAGGGCAATACAATGAGCAGTTCTTC.

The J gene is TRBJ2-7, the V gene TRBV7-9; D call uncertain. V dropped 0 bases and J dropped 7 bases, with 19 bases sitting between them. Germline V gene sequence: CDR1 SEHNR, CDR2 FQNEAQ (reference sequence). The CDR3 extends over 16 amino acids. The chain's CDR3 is CASSLARLGGSGEQYF. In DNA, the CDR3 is TGTGCCAGCAGCTTAGCGCGGCTAGGCGGTTCTGGGGAGCAGTACTTC.

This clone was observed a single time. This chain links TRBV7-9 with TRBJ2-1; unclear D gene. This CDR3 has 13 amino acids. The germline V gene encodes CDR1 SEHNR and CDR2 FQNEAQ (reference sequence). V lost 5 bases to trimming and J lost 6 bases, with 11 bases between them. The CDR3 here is CASSTTLSNEQFF. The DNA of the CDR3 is TGTGCCAGCAGCACGACCCTTTCCAATGAGCAGTTCTTC.

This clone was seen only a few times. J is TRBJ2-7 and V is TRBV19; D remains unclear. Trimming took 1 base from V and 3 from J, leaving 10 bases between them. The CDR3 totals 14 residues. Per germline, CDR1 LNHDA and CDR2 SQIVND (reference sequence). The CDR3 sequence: CASSIGEGLYEQYF. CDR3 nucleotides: TGTGCCAGTAGTATAGGGGAAGGGCTCTACGAGCAGTACTTC.

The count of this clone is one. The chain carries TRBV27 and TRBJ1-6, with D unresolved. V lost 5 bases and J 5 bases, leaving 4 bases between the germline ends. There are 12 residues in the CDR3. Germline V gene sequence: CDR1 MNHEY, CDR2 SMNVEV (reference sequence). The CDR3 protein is CASSPNNSPLHF. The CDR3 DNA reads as TGTGCCAGCAGTCCGAATAATTCACCCCTCCACTTT.

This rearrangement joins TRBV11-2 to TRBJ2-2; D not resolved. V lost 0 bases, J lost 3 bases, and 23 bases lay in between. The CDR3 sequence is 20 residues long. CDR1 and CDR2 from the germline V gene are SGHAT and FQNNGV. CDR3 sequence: CASSLDLVLKPNWYTGELFF. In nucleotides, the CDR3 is TGTGCCAGCAGCTTAGACCTCGTGTTGAAGCCGAACTGGTACACCGGGGAGCTGTTTTTT. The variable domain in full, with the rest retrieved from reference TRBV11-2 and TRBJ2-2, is EAGVAQSPRYKIIEKRQSVAFWCNPISGHATLYWYQQILGQGPKLLIQFQNNGVVDDSQLPKDRFSAERLKGVDSTLKIQPAKLEDSAVYLCASSLDLVLKPNWYTGELFFGEGSRLTVL.

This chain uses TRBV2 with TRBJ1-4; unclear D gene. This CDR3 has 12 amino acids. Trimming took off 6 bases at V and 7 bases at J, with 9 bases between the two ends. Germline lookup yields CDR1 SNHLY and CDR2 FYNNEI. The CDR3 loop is CASRLGGEKLFF. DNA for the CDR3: TGTGCCAGCAGGTTGGGTGGTGAAAAACTGTTTTTT.

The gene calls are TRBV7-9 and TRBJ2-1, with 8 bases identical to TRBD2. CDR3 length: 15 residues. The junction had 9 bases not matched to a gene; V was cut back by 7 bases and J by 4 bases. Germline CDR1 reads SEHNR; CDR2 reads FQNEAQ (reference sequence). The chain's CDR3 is CASIWGSGEYNEQFF. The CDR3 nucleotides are TGTGCCAGCATCTGGGGTAGCGGGGAATACAATGAGCAGTTCTTC.

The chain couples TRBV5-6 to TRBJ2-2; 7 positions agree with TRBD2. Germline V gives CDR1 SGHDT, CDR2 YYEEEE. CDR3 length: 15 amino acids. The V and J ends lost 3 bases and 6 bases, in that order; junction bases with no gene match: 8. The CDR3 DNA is TGTGCCAGCAGCTCTGGACTAGTCTCGGCCGGGGAGCTGTTTTTT. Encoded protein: CASSSGLVSAGELFF.

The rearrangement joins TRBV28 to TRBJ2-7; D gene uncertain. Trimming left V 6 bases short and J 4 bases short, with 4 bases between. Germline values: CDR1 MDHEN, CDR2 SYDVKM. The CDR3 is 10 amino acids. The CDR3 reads CASSHYEQYF. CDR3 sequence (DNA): TGTGCCAGCAGCCATTACGAGCAGTACTTC.

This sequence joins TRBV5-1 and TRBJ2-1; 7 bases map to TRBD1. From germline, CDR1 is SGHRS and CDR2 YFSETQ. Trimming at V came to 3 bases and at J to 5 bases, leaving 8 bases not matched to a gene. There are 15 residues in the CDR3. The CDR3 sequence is CASSSRQGVNNEQFF. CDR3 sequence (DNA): TGCGCCAGCAGCTCCCGACAGGGAGTGAACAATGAGCAGTTCTTC.

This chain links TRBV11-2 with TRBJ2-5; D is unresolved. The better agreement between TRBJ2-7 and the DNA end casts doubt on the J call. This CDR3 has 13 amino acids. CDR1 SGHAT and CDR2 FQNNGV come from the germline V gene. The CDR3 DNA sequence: TGTGCCAGCAGCCCCAAGGCCCTCTACGAGCAGTACTTC. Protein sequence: CASSPKALYEQYF.

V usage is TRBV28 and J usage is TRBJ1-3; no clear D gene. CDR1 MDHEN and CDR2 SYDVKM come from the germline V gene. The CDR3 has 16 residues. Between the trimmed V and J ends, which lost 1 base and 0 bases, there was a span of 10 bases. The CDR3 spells CASSLSQFLSGNTIYF. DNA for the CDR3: TGTGCCAGCAGTTTATCGCAGTTCCTCTCTGGAAACACCATATATTTT. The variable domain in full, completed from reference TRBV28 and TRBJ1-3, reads DVKVTQSSRYLVKRTGEKVFLECVQDMDHENMFWYRQDPGLGLRLIYFSYDVKMKEKGDIPEGYSVSREKKERFSLILESASTNQTSMYLCASSLSQFLSGNTIYFGEGSWLTVV.

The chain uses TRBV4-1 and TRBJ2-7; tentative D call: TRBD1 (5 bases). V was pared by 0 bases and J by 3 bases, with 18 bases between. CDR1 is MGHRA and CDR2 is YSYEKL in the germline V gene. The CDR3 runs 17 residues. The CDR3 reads CASSQDQTGAGIYEQYF. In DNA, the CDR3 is TGCGCCAGCAGCCAAGACCAAACAGGCGCCGGCATCTACGAGCAGTACTTC.

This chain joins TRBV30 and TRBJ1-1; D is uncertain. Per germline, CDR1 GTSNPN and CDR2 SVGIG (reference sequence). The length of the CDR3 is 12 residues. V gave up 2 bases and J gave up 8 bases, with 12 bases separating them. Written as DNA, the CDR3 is TGTGCCTGGAGTCCACTATGGACCGAAGCTTTCTTT. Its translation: CAWSPLWTEAFF.